This T cell receptor (beta chain) was recovered during a study of T cell repertoires in ileal Crohn's disease. Study information: Patients had a median approximately 7.8-year disease duration, and roughly 40% were active smokers.

Study-wide results and caveats: Mucosal expansions were suggested to be mainly CD8 T cells.

The table came from immunoSEQ multiplex PCR; TCRdb's copy has only in-frame clones and leaves some out. The table lists 9,500 to 15,000 clones, 82% of them singletons. Germline V gene data show CDR1 as LNHDA and CDR2 as SQIVND (reference sequence). The CDR3 has 12 residues. V was pared by 7 bases and J by 5 bases, with 11 bases between. Of note for this clone: Antigen: not known.

Regarding time point: neoterminal ileum biopsy at postoperative endoscopy, about 6 months after surgery. Adults with ileal or ileocolonic Crohn's disease and an indication for resection were eligible. The source of this sequence is an adult with Crohn's disease. The V call is TRBV19, the J call TRBJ1-1; perhaps TRBD1 as D (5 bases). Sequencing was done on a sample of ileal tissue. The DNA for the CDR3 is TGTGCCAGTAACCAGGGTTGGACTGAAGCTTTCTTT. The encoded protein is CASNQGWTEAFF.